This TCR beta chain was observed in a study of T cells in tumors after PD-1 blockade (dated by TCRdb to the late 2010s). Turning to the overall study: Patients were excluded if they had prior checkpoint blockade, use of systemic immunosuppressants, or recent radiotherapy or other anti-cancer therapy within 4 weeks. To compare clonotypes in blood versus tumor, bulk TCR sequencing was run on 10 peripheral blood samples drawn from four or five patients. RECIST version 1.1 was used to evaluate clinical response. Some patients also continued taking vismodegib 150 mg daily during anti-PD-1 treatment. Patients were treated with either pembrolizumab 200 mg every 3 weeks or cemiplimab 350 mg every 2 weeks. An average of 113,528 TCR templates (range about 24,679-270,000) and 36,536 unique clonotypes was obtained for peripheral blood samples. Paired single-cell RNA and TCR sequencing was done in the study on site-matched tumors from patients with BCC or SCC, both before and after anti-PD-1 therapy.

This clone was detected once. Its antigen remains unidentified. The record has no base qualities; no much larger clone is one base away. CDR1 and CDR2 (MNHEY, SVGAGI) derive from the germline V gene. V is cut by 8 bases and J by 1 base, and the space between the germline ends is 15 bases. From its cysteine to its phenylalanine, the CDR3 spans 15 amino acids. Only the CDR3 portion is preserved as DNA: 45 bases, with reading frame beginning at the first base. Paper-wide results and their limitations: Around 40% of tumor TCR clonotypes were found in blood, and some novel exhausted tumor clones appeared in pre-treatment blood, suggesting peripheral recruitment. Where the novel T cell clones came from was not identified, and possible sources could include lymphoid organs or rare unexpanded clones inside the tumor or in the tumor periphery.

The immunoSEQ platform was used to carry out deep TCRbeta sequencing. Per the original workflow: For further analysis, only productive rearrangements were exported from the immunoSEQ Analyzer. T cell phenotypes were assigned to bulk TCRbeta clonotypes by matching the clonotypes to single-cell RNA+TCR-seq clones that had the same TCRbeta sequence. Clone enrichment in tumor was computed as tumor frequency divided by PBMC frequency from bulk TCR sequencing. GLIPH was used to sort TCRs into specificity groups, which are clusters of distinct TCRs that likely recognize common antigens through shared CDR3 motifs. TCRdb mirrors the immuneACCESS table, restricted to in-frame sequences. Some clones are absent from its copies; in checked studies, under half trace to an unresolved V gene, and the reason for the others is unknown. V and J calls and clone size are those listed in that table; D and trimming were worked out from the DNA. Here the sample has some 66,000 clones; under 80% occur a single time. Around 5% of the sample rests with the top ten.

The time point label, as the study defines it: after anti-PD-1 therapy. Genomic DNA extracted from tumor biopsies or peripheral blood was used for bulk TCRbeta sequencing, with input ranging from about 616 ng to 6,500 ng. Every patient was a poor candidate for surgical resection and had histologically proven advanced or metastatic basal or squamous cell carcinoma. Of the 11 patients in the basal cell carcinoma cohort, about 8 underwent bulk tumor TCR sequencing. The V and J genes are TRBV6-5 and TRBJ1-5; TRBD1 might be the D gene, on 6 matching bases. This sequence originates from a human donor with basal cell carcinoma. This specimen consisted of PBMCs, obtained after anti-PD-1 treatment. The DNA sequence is TGTGCCAGCTCACAACAGGGTTGGAGCAATCAGCCCCAGCATTTT. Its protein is CASSQQGWSNQPQHF.